The 22 T cell receptor beta chains presented below share a single source sample, sequenced in a study of control samples from healthy donors and cancer patients. Only in-frame clones appear in the TCRdb table, and some are missing; sequencing was by immunoSEQ multiplex PCR. The sample has 95,000 to 150,000 clones; approximately 84% are singletons. Sample: blood. Receptor source: a man aged 18 to 29 in good health.

The chain is built from TRBV27 and TRBJ1-3; D may be TRBD1 (5 bases). Trimming pared 2 bases from V and 0 bases from J, leaving 11 bases between. CDR1 is MNHEY, CDR2 SMNVEV, per germline (reference sequence). The CDR3 runs to 16 residues. The CDR3, as DNA: TGTGCCAGCAGTTTAGCGGGGACCAACTCTGGAAACACCATATATTTT. The encoded protein is CASSLAGTNSGNTIYF.

This clone was seen just once. V usage is TRBV3-1 (or the pseudogene TRBV3-2) and J usage is TRBJ1-1; no clear D gene. V was pared by 5 bases and J by 1 base, with 14 bases between. Germline CDR1 and CDR2: LGHDT and YNNKEL (reference sequence). The CDR3 contains 15 residues. CDR3 amino acids: CASSAEGTRNTEAFF. The CDR3 region has the DNA TGTGCCAGCAGCGCCGAGGGCACCAGGAACACTGAAGCTTTCTTT.

The V gene is TRBV9, the J gene TRBJ1-2, with no clear D. Trimming shortened V by 4 bases and J by 4 bases, and 17 bases separated the two germline ends. In germline, CDR1 is SGDLS, CDR2 YYNGEE. The CDR3 has 15 amino acids. In DNA, the CDR3 is TGTGCCAGCAGCAACCGGAATCCGATCGGCTATGGCTACACCTTC. This translates into CASSNRNPIGYGYTF.

The chain couples TRBV10-3 to TRBJ2-7; 7 bases fit TRBD2. The CDR3 contains 14 residues. CDR1 and CDR2 (germline): ENHRY, SYGVKD. V trimming: 10 bases; J trimming: 3 bases; junction bases outside the gene matches: 12. CDR3 residues: CATGWGGVNYEQYF. DNA of the CDR3: TGTGCCACCGGCTGGGGGGGGGTGAACTACGAGCAGTACTTC.

The chain uses TRBV19 and TRBJ1-5, with 7 bases lining up with TRBD1. V lost 6 bases, J lost 4 bases, and 9 bases stayed unmatched. The CDR3 consists of 15 residues. Germline-derived CDR1 and CDR2 are LNHDA and SQIVND (reference sequence). The CDR3 here is CASSSPRDRNQPQHF. In DNA, the CDR3 is TGTGCCAGTAGCTCACCGCGGGACAGAAATCAGCCCCAGCATTTT.

The chain links TRBV24-1 to TRBJ2-7; D possibly corresponds to TRBD2 (7 bases). The CDR3 is 14 residues long. The germline CDR1 and CDR2 sequences are KGHDR and SFDVKD. The germline V and J ends were trimmed by 7 bases and 4 bases, with 16 bases remaining between them. The CDR3 DNA follows: TGTGCCACCAGCGAGGGGGGGGGCTTATACGAGCAGTACTTC. It is translated as CATSEGGGLYEQYF.

V usage is TRBV28 and J usage is TRBJ1-4; TRBD1 aligns across 8 bases. Germline values: CDR1 MDHEN, CDR2 SYDVKM. Unmatched junction bases numbered 10, after V lost 4 bases and J lost 3 bases. The CDR3 sequence is 17 residues long. For the CDR3, the DNA is TGTGCCAGCAGTTCCAGGGGGCGGGGGGTTTCTAATGAAAAACTGTTTTTT. Translation: CASSSRGRGVSNEKLFF. Using reference TRBV28 and TRBJ1-4 for the parts outside the CDR3, the full variable domain is DVKVTQSSRYLVKRTGEKVFLECVQDMDHENMFWYRQDPGLGLRLIYFSYDVKMKEKGDIPEGYSVSREKKERFSLILESASTNQTSMYLCASSSRGRGVSNEKLFFGSGTQLSVL.

This chain connects TRBV6-5 to TRBJ1-2; 7 nucleotides agree with TRBD1. The CDR3 is 14 amino acids. The germline CDR1 and CDR2 sequences are MNHEY and SVGAGI. The J segment lost 7 bases and the V segment lost 6 bases, leaving 11 bases of the junction unmatched. This CDR3 reads CASSANRGESGYTF. The DNA of the CDR3 is TGTGCCAGCAGCGCGAACAGGGGAGAGAGTGGCTACACCTTC.

In its sample, this clone was seen many times. The rearrangement joins TRBV27 to TRBJ2-5; D remains unclear. V was shortened by 8 bases and J by 8 bases, with 9 bases between the two germline ends. Per germline, CDR1 MNHEY and CDR2 SMNVEV (reference sequence). The CDR3 runs to 10 residues. CDR3 DNA sequence: TGTGCCAGCGGTCAGGTCACCCAGTACTTC. This encodes CASGQVTQYF.

This chain connects TRBV2 to TRBJ1-2; D is ambiguous. CDR3 length: 12 residues. Germline CDR1 SNHLY, CDR2 FYNNEI. The V and J ends lost 1 base and 4 bases respectively, with 4 bases between them. This CDR3 is CASSEDSYGYTF. Written as DNA, the CDR3 is TGTGCCAGCAGTGAAGACAGCTATGGCTACACCTTC.

The chain has TRBV6-5 and TRBJ2-1; TRBD1 agrees at 12 bases. J lost 10 bases, V lost 6 bases, and 13 bases had no gene match. Per germline, CDR1 MNHEY and CDR2 SVGAGI. The CDR3 spans 16 residues. The chain's CDR3 is CASSYPGDRGLGEQFF. CDR3 in DNA: TGTGCCAGCAGCTACCCGGGGGACAGGGGGCTCGGAGAGCAGTTCTTC.

This chain joins TRBV7-2 and TRBJ2-1; maybe TRBD1 (6 bases). This CDR3 spans 14 amino acids. Germline V gene lookup returns CDR1 SGHTA and CDR2 FQGNSA. V was pared by 1 base and J by 10 bases, with 14 bases between. The CDR3 DNA sequence: TGTGCCAGCAGCTTAGGCCCAGGGGTTCACGAGCAGTTCTTC. Its protein is CASSLGPGVHEQFF.

V gene TRBV19 combines with J gene TRBJ2-7; weak D call: TRBD2 (6 bases). Germline V gene sequence: CDR1 LNHDA, CDR2 SQIVND (reference sequence). Trimming left V 6 bases short and J 0 bases short, with 15 bases between. The CDR3 spans 15 residues. The CDR3 nucleotides are TGTGCCAGTAGGTTTAATATGGACTACTCCTACGAGCAGTACTTC. Its protein product is CASRFNMDYSYEQYF.

This chain connects TRBV28 to TRBJ1-5; D ambiguous. This CDR3 spans 14 amino acids. Trimming removed 3 bases from V and 6 bases from J, with 12 bases in between. Germline assignment: CDR1 MDHEN and CDR2 SYDVKM. This chain's CDR3 is CASSFQKLFQPQHF. DNA of the CDR3: TGTGCCAGCAGTTTCCAAAAGCTTTTTCAGCCCCAGCATTTT.

The gene calls are TRBV18 and TRBJ1-5; a possible D gene is TRBD1 (6 bases). The germline CDR1 and CDR2 sequences are KGHSH and LQKENI. The V end lost 4 bases, the J end lost 0 bases, and 13 bases lay between the germline ends. The CDR3 covers 16 residues. The DNA for the CDR3 is TGTGCCAGCTCACTCAATGGGGGGCATAGCAATCAGCCCCAGCATTTT. It translates to CASSLNGGHSNQPQHF.

The V and J genes are TRBV30 and TRBJ2-1; the D call may be TRBD1 or TRBD2 (6 bases each). V lost 3 bases and J lost 4, with 16 bases in between. CDR1 is GTSNPN and CDR2 is SVGIG in the germline V gene (reference sequence). The CDR3 is 15 residues long. For the CDR3, the DNA is TGTGCCTGGAGCAATCTAGCGCAGGGGTACAATGAGCAGTTCTTC. This gives the protein CAWSNLAQGYNEQFF.

V is TRBV6-2 or TRBV6-3 and J is TRBJ2-1; D perhaps matches TRBD2 (5 bases). This CDR3 spans 14 amino acids. Trimming left V 0 bases short and J 7 bases short, with 10 bases between. Germline V gene lookup returns CDR1 MNHEY and CDR2 SVGEGT. The CDR3 loop reads CASSYSRGSNEQFF. CDR3 nucleotides: TGTGCCAGCAGTTACTCGCGCGGGTCAAATGAGCAGTTCTTC.

The chain combines TRBV9 with TRBJ2-1; D uncertain. V lost 4 bases to trimming and J lost 7 bases, with 6 bases between them. Germline CDR1 reads SGDLS; CDR2 reads YYNGEE. This CDR3 is built from 11 residues. The DNA for the CDR3 is TGTGCCAGCAGCCCACGGAATGAGCAGTTCTTC. It specifies CASSPRNEQFF.

V gene TRBV2 combines with J gene TRBJ1-5, with D maybe TRBD1 (6 bases). The germline V and J ends were trimmed by 4 bases and 2 bases, with 6 bases remaining between them. From germline, CDR1 is SNHLY and CDR2 FYNNEI. The CDR3 runs 13 residues. The CDR3 bases are TGTGCCAGCAGTGGACAGGGCAATCAGCCCCAGCATTTT. This encodes CASSGQGNQPQHF.

This chain joins TRBV7-2 and TRBJ1-2, with D possibly TRBD1 on 5 matching bases. Trimming pared 4 bases from V and 8 bases from J, leaving 11 bases between. Germline V gene sequence: CDR1 SGHTA, CDR2 FQGNSA. This CDR3 comprises 12 residues. DNA for the CDR3: TGTGCCAGCAGCTCGGGGACGTGGGGCTACACCTTC. This encodes CASSSGTWGYTF.

The count of this clone is one. CDR3 sequence reads: CASISPWANVLTF. CDR3 DNA: TGTGCCTCAATATCACCCTGGGCCAACGTCCTGACTTTC. The rearrangement uses TRBV30 and TRBJ2-6; no clear D gene. The V end was cut by 7 bases, the J end by 5 bases, with 12 bases between. This CDR3 has 13 amino acids. Per the germline V gene, CDR1 is GTSNPN and CDR2 is SVGIG (reference sequence). Supplemented by reference TRBV30 and TRBJ2-6, the full variable domain reads SQTIHQWPATLVQPVGSPLSLECTVEGTSNPNLYWYRQAAGRGLQLLFYSVGIGQISSEVPQNLSASRPQDRQFILSSKKLLLSDSGFYLCASISPWANVLTFGAGSRLTVL.

This sequence joins TRBV10-1 and TRBJ2-7; unclear D gene. CDR3 length: 12 residues. The germline V gene has CDR1 WNHNN and CDR2 SYGVQD (reference sequence). Trimming took off 3 bases at V and 6 bases at J, with 9 bases between the two ends. The CDR3 sequence is CASSDPGGEQYF. The CDR3 DNA reads TGCGCCAGCAGTGATCCGGGTGGCGAGCAGTACTTC.